The rows below give T cell receptor beta chains drawn from one sample of a study of blood T cell repertoires in COVID-19. Clones were sequenced by immunoSEQ multiplex PCR, and TCRdb holds only the in-frame ones, with some missing. The sample shows some 300,000 clones, about 91% of them seen only once. Sequencing used peripheral blood. Every receptor here comes from a woman aged 25 to 39 who had recovered from COVID-19. Both conserved end residues are part of each CDR3. The D gene is left open where the match is weak. Clone sizes are given selectively: once, few, many, or a class where the clone is expanded.

v_gene: TRBV5-6
abundance: -
d_gene: -
j_gene: TRBJ1-2
CDR3nt: TGTGCCAGCAGCTTGCCCGGCTATGGCTACACCTTC
CDR3aa: CASSLPGYGYTF

v_gene: TRBV4-2
abundance: -
d_gene: -
j_gene: TRBJ1-3
CDR3nt: TGTGCCAGCAGCCAAGAAGGCCCCAGGGGATCCGGAAACACCATATATTTT
CDR3aa: CASSQEGPRGSGNTIYF

v_gene: TRBV11-2
abundance: once
d_gene: -
j_gene: TRBJ2-7
CDR3nt: TGTGCCAGCAGCTTAGTACACGAGGGCGAGCAGTACTTC
CDR3aa: CASSLVHEGEQYF

v_gene: TRBV19
abundance: -
d_gene: TRBD1
j_gene: TRBJ1-6
CDR3nt: TGTGCCAGTAACCGGGGACAGGGGAATAATTCACCCCTCCACTTT
CDR3aa: CASNRGQGNNSPLHF

v_gene: TRBV4-1
abundance: -
d_gene: TRBD1
j_gene: TRBJ1-6
CDR3nt: TGCGCCAGCAGCCAATCCGGGACAGACCATTCACCCCTCCACTTT
CDR3aa: CASSQSGTDHSPLHF

v_gene: TRBV18
abundance: once
d_gene: TRBD1
j_gene: TRBJ1-5
CDR3nt: TGTGCCAGCTCACCTGACAGGGTCAGCAATCAGCCCCAGCATTTT
CDR3aa: CASSPDRVSNQPQHF

v_gene: TRBV5-4
abundance: -
d_gene: TRBD1
j_gene: TRBJ2-3
CDR3nt: TGTGCCAGCAGCTTGGCCGGACAGGGTGACACAGATACGCAGTATTTT
CDR3aa: CASSLAGQGDTDTQYF

v_gene: TRBV5-1
abundance: -
d_gene: TRBD1
j_gene: TRBJ1-2
CDR3nt: TGCGCCAGCAGGGGACAGGAGAGCTATGGCTACACCTTC
CDR3aa: CASRGQESYGYTF

v_gene: TRBV19
abundance: many
d_gene: TRBD2
j_gene: TRBJ2-7
CDR3nt: TGTGCCAGTAGTATAGGAGGGACTAGCGGTACCTACGAGCAGTACTTC
CDR3aa: CASSIGGTSGTYEQYF

v_gene: TRBV27
abundance: -
d_gene: -
j_gene: TRBJ1-1
CDR3nt: TGTGCCAGCAGTCGAACCCCTAATGAGCGGTTTGAAGCTTTCTTT
CDR3aa: CASSRTPNERFEAFF

v_gene: TRBV2
abundance: -
d_gene: TRBD2
j_gene: TRBJ2-5
CDR3nt: TGTGCCAGCAGTGAAGCGTGGCTAGCGGGGGGGCCAGAGACCCAGTACTTC
CDR3aa: CASSEAWLAGGPETQYF

v_gene: TRBV5-1
abundance: -
d_gene: -
j_gene: TRBJ2-7
CDR3nt: TGCGCCAGCAGCTTGAACCCCGGTGGACAGTCCCCCCACGAGCAGTACTTC
CDR3aa: CASSLNPGGQSPHEQYF

v_gene: TRBV20-1
abundance: -
d_gene: TRBD1
j_gene: TRBJ2-3
CDR3nt: TGCAGTGCTAGTGGGGGACAGGGGGGCACAGATACGCAGTATTTT
CDR3aa: CSASGGQGGTDTQYF

v_gene: TRBV13
abundance: -
d_gene: -
j_gene: TRBJ2-5
CDR3nt: TGTGCCAGCAGCTTAGGGGGAGAACAAGAGACCCAGTACTTC
CDR3aa: CASSLGGEQETQYF

v_gene: TRBV30
abundance: once
d_gene: -
j_gene: TRBJ1-1
CDR3nt: TGTGCCTGGAGTCCCGGCACTGAAGCTTTCTTT
CDR3aa: CAWSPGTEAFF

v_gene: TRBV5-6
abundance: -
d_gene: -
j_gene: TRBJ2-7
CDR3nt: TGTGCCAGCAGTCCCGGAGGTTACTCCTACGAGCAGTACTTC
CDR3aa: CASSPGGYSYEQYF

v_gene: TRBV5-1
abundance: -
d_gene: -
j_gene: TRBJ2-5
CDR3nt: TGCGCCAGCAGCCCTGACGAGGTCCTTCCCCAAGAGACCCAGTACTTC
CDR3aa: CASSPDEVLPQETQYF

v_gene: TRBV6-5
abundance: -
d_gene: TRBD1
j_gene: TRBJ1-3
CDR3nt: TGTGCCAGCAGAGACAGGGGATCTGGAAACACCATATATTTT
CDR3aa: CASRDRGSGNTIYF

v_gene: TRBV7-2
abundance: -
d_gene: -
j_gene: TRBJ1-1
CDR3nt: TGTGCCAGCAGCCCCCTTGGACTCGACACTGAAGCTTTCTTT
CDR3aa: CASSPLGLDTEAFF

v_gene: TRBV19
abundance: few
d_gene: -
j_gene: TRBJ1-5
CDR3nt: TGTGCCAGTAGTATAACACAAACCAATCAGCCCCAGCATTTT
CDR3aa: CASSITQTNQPQHF

v_gene: TRBV30
abundance: -
d_gene: -
j_gene: TRBJ2-7
CDR3nt: TGTGCCTGGAGCGGACTTTACTACGAGCAGTACTTC
CDR3aa: CAWSGLYYEQYF

v_gene: TRBV30
abundance: once
d_gene: -
j_gene: TRBJ1-2
CDR3nt: TGTGCCTGGAGTACGGGTCTCTATGGCTACACCTTC
CDR3aa: CAWSTGLYGYTF

v_gene: TRBV12-3/TRBV12-4
abundance: -
d_gene: -
j_gene: TRBJ2-5
CDR3nt: TGTGCCAGCAGCCCAATGGGGGGAGAGACCCAGTACTTC
CDR3aa: CASSPMGGETQYF

v_gene: TRBV24-1
abundance: once
d_gene: TRBD2
j_gene: TRBJ2-3
CDR3nt: TGTGCCACCAGTGATTTGGGCCTAGCGGGGGTCACAGATACGCAGTATTTT
CDR3aa: CATSDLGLAGVTDTQYF

v_gene: TRBV5-5
abundance: -
d_gene: -
j_gene: TRBJ2-5
CDR3nt: TGTGCCAGCAGCCTTACAGGGTCAGAGACCCAGTACTTC
CDR3aa: CASSLTGSETQYF

v_gene: TRBV6-5
abundance: -
d_gene: TRBD2
j_gene: TRBJ2-2
CDR3nt: TGTGCCAGCAGTTACTCGGGCGGGAGAGGGGAGCTGTTTTTT
CDR3aa: CASSYSGGRGELFF

v_gene: TRBV3-1/TRBV3-2
abundance: -
d_gene: -
j_gene: TRBJ2-7
CDR3nt: TGTGCCAGCATCCAGGGACCCGGGGGTCACTACGAGCAGTACTTC
CDR3aa: CASIQGPGGHYEQYF

v_gene: TRBV7-9
abundance: -
d_gene: TRBD1
j_gene: TRBJ2-4
CDR3nt: TGTGCCAGCAGCTTTACAGGGGTGGGAAACATTCAGTACTTC
CDR3aa: CASSFTGVGNIQYF

v_gene: TRBV5-6
abundance: -
d_gene: TRBD1
j_gene: TRBJ2-2
CDR3nt: TGTGCCAGCAGCTTTACTACAGGGGGCGGGAACACCGGGGAGCTGTTTTTT
CDR3aa: CASSFTTGGGNTGELFF

v_gene: TRBV24-1
abundance: once
d_gene: TRBD1
j_gene: TRBJ2-5
CDR3nt: TGTGCCACGTCCATAGGACAGGGAAGAAGGGAGACCCAGTACTTC
CDR3aa: CATSIGQGRRETQYF

v_gene: TRBV12-3/TRBV12-4
abundance: -
d_gene: -
j_gene: TRBJ1-2
CDR3nt: TGTGCCAGCAGTTTGAGTGGCTACACCTTC
CDR3aa: CASSLSGYTF

v_gene: TRBV7-9
abundance: -
d_gene: -
j_gene: TRBJ2-4
CDR3nt: TGTGCCAGCAGCTCGAGGTACGGAAACATTCAGTACTTC
CDR3aa: CASSSRYGNIQYF

v_gene: TRBV30
abundance: -
d_gene: -
j_gene: TRBJ2-1
CDR3nt: TGTGCCTCAGAGCGGTGGACAGCTTACAATGAGCAGTTCTTC
CDR3aa: CASERWTAYNEQFF

v_gene: TRBV10-3
abundance: -
d_gene: TRBD1
j_gene: TRBJ1-5
CDR3nt: TGTGCCATCAGCAGACAGGGAAATCAGCCCCAGCATTTT
CDR3aa: CAISRQGNQPQHF

v_gene: TRBV7-7
abundance: -
d_gene: -
j_gene: TRBJ2-7
CDR3nt: TGTGCCAGCAGCTTAGCCCTGGGAGTCTACGAGCAGTACTTC
CDR3aa: CASSLALGVYEQYF

v_gene: TRBV7-2
abundance: -
d_gene: -
j_gene: TRBJ2-4
CDR3nt: TGTGCCAGCAGCTTGAATTTAGACAGCAAAAACATTCAGTACTTC
CDR3aa: CASSLNLDSKNIQYF

v_gene: TRBV7-9
abundance: -
d_gene: -
j_gene: TRBJ2-7
CDR3nt: TGTGCCAGCAGCTTAGCGGGGGGGCAAGAGCAGTACTTC
CDR3aa: CASSLAGGQEQYF

v_gene: TRBV28
abundance: -
d_gene: -
j_gene: TRBJ2-2
CDR3nt: TGTGCCAGCAAGTGGGGAGGCGGGGAGCTGTTTTTT
CDR3aa: CASKWGGGELFF

v_gene: TRBV19
abundance: -
d_gene: -
j_gene: TRBJ1-1
CDR3nt: TGTGCCAGTAGGGATGGCGGTAACACTGAAGCTTTCTTT
CDR3aa: CASRDGGNTEAFF